This TCR beta chain was recovered during a study of blood T cell repertoires in COVID-19. In the original analysis: Amplification with reference gene primers provided the estimates of nucleated cell counts. Profiled with immunoSEQ multiplex PCR; TCRdb holds only in-frame clones, not every one. Clone size and the V and J calls come from that table; the DNA yielded D and trimming. The profile shows approximately 280,000 clones, 85% to 90% of them singletons. Researchers sorted participants into cohorts using their self-reported clinical history. CDR1 and CDR2 (germline): GTSNPN, SVGIG (reference sequence). The CDR3 is 13 residues long. With 2 bases clipped from V and 8 bases from J, the junction kept 5 bases outside the gene matches.

The receptor was derived from a woman aged 18-29 years with acute COVID-19. The specimen sequenced was PBMCs or T cells enriched from blood (not recorded which). V usage is TRBV30 and J usage is TRBJ1-2; 10 nucleotides agree with TRBD1. The CDR3 nucleotides are TGTGCCTGGAGTAGAGACAGGGGGCAAGGCTACACCTTC. Residues: CAWSRDRGQGYTF.